A single sample is the source of the 7 T cell receptor beta chains below, sequenced in a study of T-cell memory formation after mild COVID-19. Using its own MiXCR run on the 5' RACE reads, TCRdb lists one record per CDR3 protein. The sample shows under 400,000 distinct CDR3 sequences, 20% to 25% of them seen only once. Input material: PBMCs or a T cell subset sorted from them (not recorded which). The receptors originated from an adult woman who had mild COVID-19 (a few samples of this study predate the infection). Cell type and time point are not known.

The chain uses TRBV18 and TRBJ2-7; tentatively, D is TRBD1 (5 bases). This CDR3 comprises 12 residues. V dropped 1 base and J dropped 5 bases, with 6 bases sitting between them. The germline V gene encodes CDR1 KGHSH and CDR2 LQKENI. This chain's CDR3 is CASSPQGNEQYF. The CDR3 nucleotides are TGTGCCAGCTCACCACAGGGGAACGAGCAGTACTTC.

The V and J genes are TRBV29-1 and TRBJ2-7; 8 bases map to TRBD1. The germline gives CDR1 SQVTM, CDR2 ANQGSEA. Unmatched junction bases numbered 4, after V lost 7 bases and J lost 2 bases. This CDR3 region has 12 residues. The CDR3 reads CSAAGGTYEQYF. The DNA for the CDR3 is TGCAGCGCCGCAGGGGGCACCTACGAGCAGTACTTC.

There are a few counts of this clonotype. This chain uses TRBV2 with TRBJ2-3; the match to TRBD2 covers 7 bases. This CDR3 comprises 14 residues. From germline, CDR1 is SNHLY and CDR2 FYNNEI. Unmatched junction bases numbered 3, after V lost 2 bases and J lost 4 bases. The CDR3 nucleotides are TGTGCCAGCAGTGAACCCGGGAGGTCAGATACGCAGTATTTT. This encodes CASSEPGRSDTQYF.

The table lists this clonotype with many counts. The V and J genes are TRBV12-3 or TRBV12-4 and TRBJ2-2, with D possibly being TRBD2 (6 bases). Trimming left V 1 base short and J 7 bases short, with 7 bases between. The CDR3 extends over 13 amino acids. The CDR3 loop is CASSLGGGGELFF. Written as DNA, the CDR3 is TGTGCCAGCAGTTTAGGGGGAGGCGGGGAGCTGTTTTTT.

This clonotype was found a few times. The chain employs TRBV6-5 and TRBJ2-5, with a possible D match to TRBD2 (5 bases). Trimming pared 8 bases from V and 0 bases from J, leaving 10 bases between. The CDR3 covers 13 residues. Germline V CDR1 and CDR2: MNHEY, SVGAGI. The CDR3 is CASGSGNQETQYF. CDR3 coding DNA: TGTGCCAGCGGTTCGGGGAACCAAGAGACCCAGTACTTC.

This clonotype was recorded a few times. CDR3 residues: CASSKTGTSGGYNEQFF. The CDR3 region has the DNA TGTGCCAGCAGTAAAACCGGGACTAGCGGGGGATACAATGAGCAGTTCTTC. The V gene is TRBV6-2 or TRBV6-3, the J gene TRBJ2-1, with 14 bases lining up with TRBD2. CDR1 MNHEY and CDR2 SVGEGT come from the germline V gene. This CDR3 is 17 amino acids long. J lost 4 bases, V lost 5 bases, and 7 bases had no gene match.

This clonotype occurred a few times. The chain joins TRBV4-2 to TRBJ2-2, with D possibly being TRBD1 or TRBD2 (5 bases each). Trimming shortened V by 3 bases and J by 6 bases, and 23 bases separated the two germline ends. Germline CDR1 LGHNA, CDR2 YNFKEQ. This CDR3 contains 18 residues. CDR3 residues: CASSHLLNRDPSPGELFF. The CDR3 coding sequence is TGTGCCAGCAGCCATCTCCTGAACCGGGACCCTTCCCCCGGGGAGCTGTTTTTT.